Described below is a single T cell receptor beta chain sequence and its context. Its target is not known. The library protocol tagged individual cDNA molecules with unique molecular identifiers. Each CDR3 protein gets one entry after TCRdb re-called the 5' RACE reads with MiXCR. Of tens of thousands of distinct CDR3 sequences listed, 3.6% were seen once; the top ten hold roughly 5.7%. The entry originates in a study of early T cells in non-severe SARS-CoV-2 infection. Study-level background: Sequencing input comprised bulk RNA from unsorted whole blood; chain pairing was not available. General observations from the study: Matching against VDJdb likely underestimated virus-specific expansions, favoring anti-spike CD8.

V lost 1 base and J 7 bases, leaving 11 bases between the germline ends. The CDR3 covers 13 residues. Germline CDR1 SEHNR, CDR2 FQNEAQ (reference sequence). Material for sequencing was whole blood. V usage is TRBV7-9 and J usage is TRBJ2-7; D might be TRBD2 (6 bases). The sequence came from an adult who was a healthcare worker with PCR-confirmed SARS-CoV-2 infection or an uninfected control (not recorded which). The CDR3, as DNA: TGTGCCAGCAGCTTAGTTCTTGCGGGGGAGCAGTACTTC. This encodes CASSLVLAGEQYF.